A single T cell receptor beta chain is shown here with its context. This clone's antigen is unknown. Base qualities are not recorded, but no much larger clone differs from it by a single base. The sample originates from a study of CD8 T cells in ankylosing spondylitis (dated by TCRdb to 2017 to 2019). About the study as a whole: The study set out to find disease-linked TCR variants by profiling T cell receptor beta repertoires in ankylosing spondylitis patients and healthy donors. The whole study cohort included about a hundred healthy donors and about two dozen ankylosing spondylitis patients. Samples of peripheral blood were taken, and for ankylosing spondylitis patients, synovial fluid was collected as well.

Sequencing relied on an Illumina HiSeq 2500. TCR beta libraries were prepared by quantitative 5'-RACE with molecular barcodes. The original pipeline was this. A new computational method, built on a probabilistic model of VDJ rearrangement, was used to identify disease-linked TCR variants. TCRdb trimmed the raw reads at Q25, called clones with MiXCR and kept productive beta chains. Rows with a matching CDR3 protein are joined into one entry that keeps the most common DNA and genes. TCRdb's processing, not the authors', yielded these V and J calls. Across this sample there are approximately 220,000 distinct CDR3 sequences, with about 10% seen only once. The ten top clones hold about 20% of the sample. The germline V gene (reference sequence) specifies DFQATT as CDR1 and SNEGSKA as CDR2. Its CDR3 holds 17 amino acids, cysteine through phenylalanine. Only CDR3 DNA is held: 51 bases, read in frame from base 1. V has 1 base trimmed and J has 1 base trimmed; junction bases matching no gene number 9.

The full study reports these points: Some motif variants had previously been reported in the synovial fluid and blood of reactive arthritis patients, which suggests shared mechanisms of disease initiation. The disease-linked clones showed a CD8+ phenotype and occurred at relatively low frequencies in peripheral blood. A TCR beta motif of eight highly homologous amino acid variants appeared characteristic of blood from ankylosing spondylitis patients. Significant enrichment of the disease-linked clones was reported in matched synovial fluid samples from ankylosing spondylitis patients.

The sequence joins TRBV20-1 to TRBJ2-2; TRBD2 agrees with 7 junctional bases. Sequenced: blood, either unsorted or a sorted T cell fraction (not recorded which). This TCR was sampled from a male donor with ankylosing spondylitis or in good health (not recorded which). In nucleotides, the sequence is TGCAGTGCTAGAGTTTTCTCTGGCGGGGGGAACACCGGGGAGCTGTTTTTT. Its product reads: CSARVFSGGGNTGELFF.